This T cell receptor beta chain appears in the sequencing data of a study of post-analysis software for immune sequencing data. Study summary: Disease trajectories encompassed relapsing-remitting, secondary progressive and progressive-relapsing multiple sclerosis.

Study findings and constraints: About five TRBV segments appeared more often in patients than in controls, and TRBV5-6, TRBV5-1 and TRBV20-1 were among these.

Unique molecular identifiers were built into the TCR beta cDNA libraries. The authors obtained roughly 500,000 cDNA molecules from approximately 1 to 10 million T cells. Each CDR3 protein is one row after TCRdb ran MiXCR on the PCR reads. The sample includes hundreds of thousands of distinct CDR3 sequences, 59% of them seen just once. A word on this clonotype: Its antigen is not known. Relative to the germline gene, one junction end is altered; a read error may explain this.

The CDR3 extends over 14 amino acids. Germline loops: CDR1 MNHEY, CDR2 SVGAGI. This TCR was recovered from a girl between 2 and 10 years old with multiple sclerosis. Sequencing was performed on blood. The gene calls are TRBV6-5 and TRBJ2-7, with 12 bases lining up with TRBD2. The CDR3 is CATSRTSGTYEQYF. CDR3 bases: TGTGCCACCAGTCGGACTAGCGGGACGTATGAGCAGTACTTC.